This T cell receptor (beta chain) came from a study of T cell repertoires in cytomegalovirus infection. Across the whole study: Indications of both CMV infection and matching HLA type were provided by public TCR beta signatures. Regarding the study as a whole: The cumulative frequency of public TCR beta families identified carriers of CMV plus the relevant HLA.

TCRdb redid the calling of the reads with MiXCR, one entry per CDR3 protein. The sample has hundreds of thousands of distinct CDR3 sequences, 30% to 40% seen once. In this sample, this clonotype turned up a few times. Its specificity is unknown. The germline CDR1 and CDR2 sequences are SEHNR and FQNEAQ (reference sequence). The CDR3 consists of 16 residues. Unmatched junction bases numbered 4, after V lost 3 bases and J lost 6 bases. The sample consisted of cultured PBMCs, taken from culture after CMV antigen stimulation. This sequence joins TRBV7-9 and TRBJ2-6; 11 bases match TRBD1. The sequence was obtained from a human donor in good health (CMV status not recorded). Some clones in this sample may be carry-over from other donors' samples. CDR3: CASSLGQGVEANVLTF. The CDR3 nucleotides read TGTGCCAGCAGCTTGGGACAGGGGGTTGAGGCCAACGTCCTGACTTTC.